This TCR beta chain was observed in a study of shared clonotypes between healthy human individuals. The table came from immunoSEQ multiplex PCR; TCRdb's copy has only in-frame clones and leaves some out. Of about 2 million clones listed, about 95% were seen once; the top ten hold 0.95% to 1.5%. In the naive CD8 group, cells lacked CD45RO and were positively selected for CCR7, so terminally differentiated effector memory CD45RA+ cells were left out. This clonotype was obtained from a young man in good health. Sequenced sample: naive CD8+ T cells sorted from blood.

The DNA for the CDR3 is TGTGCCAGCAGCTTAGCGGGGGGTAGCGGGCCATTTTCCTACAATGAGCAGTTCTTC. Translating gives CASSLAGGSGPFSYNEQFF. The chain carries TRBV7-9 and TRBJ2-1; TRBD2 matches at 7 bases. The CDR3 sequence is 19 residues long. Trimming took 0 bases from V and 1 from J; bases not matched to a gene: 12. Germline V gene data show CDR1 as SEHNR and CDR2 as FQNEAQ (reference sequence). The full variable domain, in which reference TRBV7-9 and TRBJ2-1 provide the parts outside the CDR3, is DTGVSQNPRHKITKRGQNVTFRCDPISEHNRLYWYRQTLGQGPEFLTYFQNEAQLEKSRLLSDRFSAERPKGSFSTLEIQRTEQGDSAMYLCASSLAGGSGPFSYNEQFFGPGTRLTVL.